These 30 T cell receptor beta chains were sequenced from one sample in a study of beta chain features in type 1 diabetes. For these receptors, no antigen is known. Sequencing targeted expressed TCRB transcripts, as all isolated RNA had been reverse transcribed. Produced via immunoSEQ multiplex PCR; TCRdb's table is partial and in-frame only. The table shows about 44,000 clones, with 66% occurring only once. Study results and caveats: Shorter TCRB CDR3s, moderately but significantly so, marked every one of the four CD4+ subsets in Type 1 diabetes patients.

Material for sequencing was Tregs from blood. All receptors derive from a woman under 30 with type 1 diabetes.

The J gene is TRBJ2-1, the V gene TRBV9; D possibly corresponds to TRBD2 (7 bases). The V end was cut by 0 bases, the J end by 7 bases, with 26 bases between. The CDR3 consists of 19 residues. The germline CDR1 and CDR2 sequences are SGDLS and YYNGEE. CDR3 region: CASSVARWGGLASPNEQFF. The CDR3 nucleotides read TGTGCCAGCAGCGTAGCGAGATGGGGGGGGCTAGCTTCACCTAATGAGCAGTTCTTC.

The CDR3 loop reads CAIRGQGISYEQYF. CDR3 DNA sequence: TGTGCCATCAGGGGACAGGGAATCTCCTACGAGCAGTACTTC. V gene TRBV10-3 combines with J gene TRBJ2-7; 9 nucleotides line up with TRBD1. Looked up from germline, CDR1 is ENHRY and CDR2 is SYGVKD. The CDR3 loop spans 14 amino acids. J was trimmed by 0 bases and V by 6 bases; bases with no gene match: 3.

Concerning this clone: This sample also contains other DNA sequences that code for the same CDR3. The rearrangement uses TRBV10-2 and TRBJ2-1; D is unresolved. Germline V CDR1 and CDR2: WSHSY, SAAADI. The V gene lost 4 bases and the J gene lost 4 bases, with 8 bases spanning the gap. The CDR3 length is 13 residues. The DNA of the CDR3 is TGCGCCAGCAGTGTGGCACGTTACAATGAGCAGTTCTTC. Translation gives CASSVARYNEQFF.

The J gene is TRBJ2-7, the V gene TRBV30; 8 bases agree with TRBD2. With 2 bases clipped from V and 4 bases from J, the junction kept 10 bases outside the gene matches. The CDR3 is made up of 15 amino acids. Germline loops: CDR1 GTSNPN, CDR2 SVGIG (reference sequence). CDR3 DNA: TGTGCCTGGAGTAAGTGGGGCGGGAGGTTATACGAGCAGTACTTC. The encoded protein is CAWSKWGGRLYEQYF.

The rearrangement joins TRBV6-5 to TRBJ2-2; a weak D match, TRBD1 (5 bases). Germline CDR1 MNHEY, CDR2 SVGAGI. V was pared by 7 bases and J by 2 bases, with 14 bases between. This CDR3 is 15 amino acids long. The CDR3 DNA reads TGTGCCAGCACTTCCAACAGGTTTAACACCGGGGAGCTGTTTTTT. It specifies CASTSNRFNTGELFF.

This clone was picked up one time. The chain uses TRBV2 and TRBJ2-3, with D possibly TRBD1 on 6 matching bases. Germline V gene lookup returns CDR1 SNHLY and CDR2 FYNNEI. Trimming took 6 bases from V and 2 from J, leaving 12 bases between them. This CDR3 has 14 amino acids. The CDR3 DNA reads TGTGCCAGCAGGCCGGGACACCTCACAGATACGCAGTATTTT. Translated, it gives CASRPGHLTDTQYF. Full variable domain (missing parts from reference TRBV2 and TRBJ2-3): EPEVTQTPSHQVTQMGQEVILRCVPISNHLYFYWYRQILGQKVEFLVSFYNNEISEKSEIFDDQFSVERPDGSNFTLKIRSTKLEDSAMYFCASRPGHLTDTQYFGPGTRLTVL.

The chain is built from TRBV5-1 and TRBJ2-5; 7 nucleotides align to TRBD1. Germline trimming cut 7 bases from V and 2 bases from J; bases unmatched to any gene: 8. The CDR3 extends over 14 amino acids. CDR1 is SGHRS, CDR2 YFSETQ, per germline. CDR3 protein: CASSLLTGQETQYF. DNA of the CDR3: TGCGCCAGCTCCTTACTGACAGGGCAAGAGACCCAGTACTTC.

V and J are TRBV7-2 and TRBJ2-7, with 8 bases identical to TRBD2. Germline V gives CDR1 SGHTA, CDR2 FQGNSA. The V and J ends lost 8 bases and 4 bases, in that order; junction bases with no gene match: 13. The CDR3 is made up of 15 amino acids. The CDR3 DNA sequence: TGTGCCAGCTCCAGAACGGGGGGGGACCTATACGAGCAGTACTTC. It yields the protein CASSRTGGDLYEQYF. Looking up the rest from reference TRBV7-2 and TRBJ2-7 gives the full variable domain: GAGVSQSPSNKVTEKGKDVELRCDPISGHTALYWYRQSLGQGLEFLIYFQGNSAPDKSGLPSDRFSAERTGGSVSTLTIQRTQQEDSAVYLCASSRTGGDLYEQYFGPGTRLTVT.

This chain links TRBV9 with TRBJ1-1, with 7 positions matching TRBD1. The CDR3 totals 16 residues. The V gene end was trimmed by 4 bases and the J gene end by 0 bases; junction bases not matched to a gene: 9. CDR1 and CDR2 from the germline V gene are SGDLS and YYNGEE. CDR3 loop: CASSRGTEAMNTEAFF. The CDR3 DNA follows: TGTGCCAGCAGCCGCGGGACAGAAGCTATGAACACTGAAGCTTTCTTT.

The chain is built from TRBV6-1 and TRBJ2-5, with 9 positions matching TRBD1. Near its end, the DNA agrees better with TRBJ2-7, so the J call may be wrong. This CDR3 has 14 residues. Germline V gene sequence: CDR1 MNHNS, CDR2 SASEGT. Written as DNA, the CDR3 is TGTGCCAGCAGACGTACAGGGGGCGAGTACGAGCAGTACTTC. Protein sequence: CASRRTGGEYEQYF.

This clone has a handful of counts. This chain connects TRBV14 to TRBJ2-5; no firm D call. Germline CDR1 is SGHDN and CDR2 is FVKESK. The CDR3 spans 11 residues. V was pared by 3 bases and J by 5 bases, with 4 bases between. DNA of the CDR3: TGTGCCAGCAGCCAGCGGGAGACCCAGTACTTC. Amino acids: CASSQRETQYF.

V and J are TRBV2 and TRBJ1-4, with D possibly being TRBD1 (5 bases). CDR1 and CDR2 (germline): SNHLY, FYNNEI. The V and J ends lost 8 bases and 1 base respectively, with 17 bases between them. The CDR3 length is 16 residues. The CDR3 DNA sequence: TGTGCCAGCGGCGGGACTCACTCACTAACTAATGAAAAACTGTTTTTT. It encodes CASGGTHSLTNEKLFF.

V gene TRBV5-1 combines with J gene TRBJ1-1; no clear D gene. In germline, CDR1 is SGHRS, CDR2 YFSETQ. V was trimmed by 3 bases and J by 1 base, leaving 10 bases between them. The CDR3 contains 14 residues. CDR3 nucleotide sequence: TGCGCCAGCAGCTGGAGGTCCGGGAACACTGAAGCTTTCTTT. Residues: CASSWRSGNTEAFF. The whole variable domain, filled in from reference TRBV5-1 and TRBJ1-1, reads KAGVTQTPRYLIKTRGQQVTLSCSPISGHRSVSWYQQTPGQGLQFLFEYFSETQRNKGNFPGRFSGRQFSNSRSEMNVSTLELGDSALYLCASSWRSGNTEAFFGQGTRLTVV.

This chain joins TRBV7-2 and TRBJ1-2, with a possible D match to TRBD1 (5 bases). The CDR3 has 14 amino acids. V lost 6 bases to trimming and J lost 0 bases, with 11 bases between them. Germline V gene lookup returns CDR1 SGHTA and CDR2 FQGNSA. The CDR3 spells CASSTGSSNYGYTF. The CDR3 DNA is TGTGCCAGCAGTACAGGTTCTTCTAACTATGGCTACACCTTC.

V is TRBV5-1 and J is TRBJ2-5, with 10 bases fitting TRBD2. With 2 bases clipped from V and 5 bases from J, the junction kept 12 bases outside the gene matches. The CDR3 totals 17 residues. Germline CDR1 reads SGHRS; CDR2 reads YFSETQ. The CDR3 is CASSFGAAGGIGETQYF. The CDR3 bases are TGCGCCAGCAGCTTCGGTGCAGCGGGGGGGATCGGGGAGACCCAGTACTTC.

This clone showed up just a few times. This rearrangement joins TRBV7-3 to TRBJ2-3; D call uncertain. The germline CDR1 and CDR2 sequences are SGHTA and FQGTGA. The CDR3 sequence is 13 residues long. Trimming took off 5 bases at V and 1 base at J, with 7 bases between the two ends. In DNA, the CDR3 is TGTGCCAGCAGCCAGACTCGCACAGATACGCAGTATTTT. As protein: CASSQTRTDTQYF.

In DNA, the CDR3 is TGTGCCAGCAGTACGACAGGGGCCGCATTTGGAAACACCATATATTTT. It encodes CASSTTGAAFGNTIYF. The J gene is TRBJ1-3, the V gene TRBV28; 8 positions match TRBD1. The J segment lost 3 bases and the V segment lost 5 bases, leaving 9 bases of the junction unmatched. The CDR3 has 16 amino acids. Germline values: CDR1 MDHEN, CDR2 SYDVKM.

This clone was detected once. The V call is TRBV9, the J call TRBJ2-7, with D possibly TRBD2 on 6 matching bases. Germline V lookup: CDR1 SGDLS, CDR2 YYNGEE. Trimming took 0 bases from V and 4 from J, leaving 14 bases between them. This CDR3 has 15 amino acids. The CDR3 reads CASSVDAGGPYEQYF. CDR3 coding DNA: TGTGCCAGCAGCGTAGATGCTGGAGGGCCTTACGAGCAGTACTTC.

The gene calls are TRBV7-9 and TRBJ1-1, with D possibly being TRBD1 (5 bases). This CDR3 is 14 amino acids long. V lost 1 base and J 4 bases, leaving 10 bases between the germline ends. The germline V gene has CDR1 SEHNR and CDR2 FQNEAQ (reference sequence). CDR3 region: CASSLVTGVTEAFF. The CDR3 DNA sequence: TGTGCCAGCAGCTTAGTCACGGGGGTCACTGAAGCTTTCTTT.

This clone appeared a single time. The chain is built from TRBV6-5 and TRBJ1-4; maybe TRBD1 (6 bases). The ends were cut back, 6 bases at V and 5 bases at J, with 7 bases in the middle. The germline V gene encodes CDR1 MNHEY and CDR2 SVGAGI. The CDR3 covers 12 residues. The CDR3 is CASRRGNEKLFF. The CDR3 nucleotides read TGTGCCAGCAGGAGGGGGAATGAAAAACTGTTTTTT.

V usage is TRBV9 and J usage is TRBJ2-1, with 10 bases fitting TRBD2. The V gene end was trimmed by 8 bases and the J gene end by 9 bases; junction bases not matched to a gene: 11. The germline V gene has CDR1 SGDLS and CDR2 YYNGEE. This CDR3 spans 14 amino acids. The CDR3 is CASTPGLASPEQFF. The CDR3 DNA reads as TGTGCCAGTACCCCGGGACTAGCGTCTCCTGAGCAGTTCTTC.

The chain uses TRBV27 and TRBJ1-4; D gene uncertain. Trimming left V 4 bases short and J 9 bases short, with 15 bases between. Germline CDR1 MNHEY, CDR2 SMNVEV (reference sequence). The CDR3 extends over 14 amino acids. The CDR3 loop is CASSSPGLEQKLFF. In DNA, the CDR3 is TGTGCCAGCAGTTCCCCTGGACTGGAGCAAAAACTGTTTTTT.

This rearrangement joins TRBV7-3 to TRBJ2-2; the D is unclear. The CDR3 extends over 14 amino acids. The ends were cut back, 0 bases at V and 1 base at J, with 3 bases in the middle. In germline, CDR1 is SGHTA, CDR2 FQGTGA. CDR3 bases: TGTGCCAGCAGCTTAACACTGAACACCGGGGAGCTGTTTTTT. The encoded protein is CASSLTLNTGELFF.

The chain links TRBV5-6 to TRBJ1-2; D unclear. V was trimmed by 5 bases and J by 4 bases, leaving 21 bases between them. This CDR3 is built from 16 residues. Germline CDR1 SGHDT, CDR2 YYEEEE. This CDR3 is CASSPGGWEALYGYTF. For the CDR3, the DNA is TGTGCCAGCAGTCCCGGTGGGTGGGAGGCCCTCTATGGCTACACCTTC.

This chain connects TRBV29-1 to TRBJ1-5, with a possible D match to TRBD1 (5 bases). The V gene's germline CDR1 is SQVTM and CDR2 ANQGSEA. This CDR3 is 15 amino acids long. Trimming stripped 5 bases from V and 0 bases from J, with 14 bases between. CDR3 nucleotides: TGCAGCGTTACCGACAGTTCCGATAGCAATCAGCCCCAGCATTTT. This translates into CSVTDSSDSNQPQHF.

This CDR3 reads CASSLTTGVGTDTQYF. CDR3 in DNA: TGTGCCAGCAGCTTGACGACAGGGGTAGGCACAGATACGCAGTATTTT. V and J are TRBV7-9 and TRBJ2-3; 8 positions agree with TRBD1. Trimming at V came to 3 bases and at J to 1 base, leaving 6 bases not matched to a gene. Germline CDR1 SEHNR, CDR2 FQNEAQ (reference sequence). The CDR3 totals 16 residues.

This clone showed up just a few times. The chain carries TRBV7-9 and TRBJ2-7; a possible D gene is TRBD2 (5 bases). Germline-derived CDR1 and CDR2 are SEHNR and FQNEAQ (reference sequence). This CDR3 is built from 14 residues. Trimming removed 1 base at V and 5 bases at J, with 12 bases between. DNA of the CDR3: TGTGCCAGCAGCTTAGTCGGGCTAGCCCACGAGCAGTACTTC. Translated: CASSLVGLAHEQYF.

For the CDR3, the DNA is TGTGCCAGCAGTTTGGGAGGTTTTGAAGAGACCCAGTACTTC. It is translated as CASSLGGFEETQYF. V gene TRBV28 combines with J gene TRBJ2-5, with D possibly being TRBD2 (6 bases). The CDR3 consists of 14 residues. The germline V gene has CDR1 MDHEN and CDR2 SYDVKM. V was clipped by 3 bases and J by 3 bases, with 11 bases between them.

The gene calls are TRBV27 and TRBJ1-2; TRBD1 agrees at 7 bases. The CDR3 is made up of 16 amino acids. Germline trimming cut 7 bases from V and 3 bases from J; bases unmatched to any gene: 14. Germline V gives CDR1 MNHEY, CDR2 SMNVEV (reference sequence). CDR3 DNA sequence: TGTGCCAGCACCCGATACCCACAGGGGTTGGACTATGGCTACACCTTC. This encodes CASTRYPQGLDYGYTF.

This chain uses TRBV5-4 with TRBJ2-1; TRBD1 is a possible D gene (5 bases). The CDR3 has 16 residues. CDR1 and CDR2 (germline): SGHNT, YYREEE (reference sequence). V lost 0 bases and J lost 2, with 12 bases in between. The CDR3 is CASSLGQGFPYNEQFF. The CDR3 region has the DNA TGTGCCAGCAGCTTGGGTCAGGGATTTCCCTACAATGAGCAGTTCTTC.